The following is a T cell receptor (beta chain) sequence with its context. Some clones are missing from TCRdb's copy, which holds only in-frame ones; the method was immunoSEQ multiplex PCR. The repertoire holds 290,000 or so clones, with approximately 80% as singletons. Germline assignment: CDR1 LNHDA and CDR2 SQIVND (reference sequence). The V gene lost 7 bases and the J gene lost 5 bases, with 11 bases spanning the gap. The length of the CDR3 is 12 residues. The data originate from a study of blood T cell repertoires in COVID-19. Across the study: Sites in the United States, Italy and Spain provided acute and convalescent COVID-19 samples.

This TCR was sampled from a man aged 40-49 years who had been exposed to COVID-19. The J gene is TRBJ1-1, the V gene TRBV19, with D tentatively TRBD1 (6 bases). The sequenced sample consisted of PBMCs or T cells enriched from blood (not recorded which). This CDR3 is CASKGQGTEAFF. DNA of the CDR3: TGTGCCAGTAAGGGGCAGGGGACTGAAGCTTTCTTT.